The present entry profiles one T cell receptor (beta chain) with its context. Its antigen is unknown. The V and J ends lost 3 bases and 8 bases respectively, with 3 bases between them. The CDR3 length is 10 residues. Germline CDR1 reads SEHNR; CDR2 reads FQNEAQ (reference sequence). PCR employed 60 Vbeta and 13 Jbeta primers. Sequencing was performed with immunoSEQ multiplex PCR; in TCRdb, only in-frame clones are kept and a portion is missing. The sample comprises 170,000 or so clones, 80% to 90% of which are singletons, and approximately 2% rests with the top ten. The data were taken from a study of cytomegalovirus exposure and HLA in healthy donors. General observations from the study: Associated with cytomegalovirus, according to the listing, were 150 to 200 TCR beta chains. As was reported, the classifier diagnosed cytomegalovirus status with high specificity and sensitivity. Another analysis was done later, and it associated 16,951 TCR beta sequences with HLA alleles at 0.05 false discovery rate. A further, later analysis showed that HLA-associated TCR beta chains (compared with equally common others) were more clonally expanded.

The origin of this receptor is a man between 18 and 35 years old in good health and CMV-seronegative. Sequencing used PBMCs. This chain connects TRBV7-9 to TRBJ2-3; no firm D call. The CDR3 DNA reads as TGTGCCAGCAGCTTCGGTACGCAGTATTTT. Its protein is CASSFGTQYF.